This T cell receptor (beta chain) was observed in a study of blood T cell repertoires in COVID-19 (TCRdb year 2020). Concerning the study at large: Samples covering the acute and convalescent phases of COVID-19 were provided by collaborators in the United States, Italy and Spain. The prospective study material was composed of cDNA or gDNA derived from T cells, B-cell-depleted T cells, or PBMCs. Subjects who had been exposed to COVID-19, were actively infected with it, or had recovered from it provided the deeply sampled blood TCRbeta repertoires that made up the dataset. The repertoires were released in a freely available public database intended as a resource for research on the immune response to SARS-CoV-2. Samples came from the ongoing ImmuneRACE study (first 160 participants) plus 1,254 subjects from 6 global collaborators. The sample metadata nearly always contained a de-identified subject ID, COVID-19 status, age in years and sex. Where available, HLA class I and class II types were obtained from metadata supplied by the sample provider rather than from assay-based typing. Study-level results and caveats: Clinical and demographic metadata were provided uncurated, with the amount varying by source and participant.

CDR1 is given as LGHDT and CDR2 as YNNKEL, both from the germline V gene (reference sequence). After removal of 4 bases from V and 1 base from J, the junction retains 2 bases not matched to a gene. The CDR3 spans 15 residues, from the cysteine through the phenylalanine. Of all the DNA, just the CDR3 is kept, 45 bases in frame from base 1. Whole blood was collected in K2EDTA tubes by collaborating institutions according to the institutions' own protocols. For TCRbeta analysis, collaborators shipped samples in one of three forms: frozen whole blood, isolated PBMCs, or DNA extracted from either of those sample types. For this clone: It lacks a known antigen. Base qualities are not at hand, and no much larger clone is one base apart.

The immunoSEQ Assay, a bias-controlled multiplex PCR, was used to amplify TCRbeta CDR3 regions from genomic DNA. On the study's bioinformatics: Nucleated cell counts per sample were estimated from amplification of reference gene primers within the assay. Sequence reads were collapsed and filtered to measure the absolute abundance of every unique TCRbeta CDR3 rearrangement. Productive Simpson clonality was computed per sample as the square root of Simpson's diversity index over productive rearrangements. Drawn from immuneACCESS, this table holds only the in-frame rearrangements with V and J called that TCRdb kept. Clones are partly lost; checked studies trace under half to an unresolved V gene and leave the rest unexplained. V and J calls and clone size follow that table, whereas D and trimming were derived from the DNA. This sample lists about 230,000 clones; around 80% were detected once. Jointly, the top ten make up 5.7% of the sample.

The sequencing sample was made of peripheral blood. Here the chain combines TRBV3-1 (or the pseudogene TRBV3-2) and TRBJ2-3; 10 junctional bases match TRBD2. The TCR originated in an elderly man with acute or convalescent COVID-19. The CDR3 region reads CASSLLAGGTDTQYF. The sequenced DNA: TGTGCCAGCAGCCTGCTAGCGGGGGGCACAGATACGCAGTATTTT.